Presented here are 25 T cell receptor beta chains from one specimen sequenced in a study of Ad26.COV2.S vaccination and SARS-CoV-2 variants. Stated treatment: over 15 received Ad26.COV2.S at low or high dose, single or two shots; about 5 received placebo; per-sample allocation not given. Each sample was drawn 63 days after the first injection (of vaccine or placebo). Here immunoSEQ multiplex PCR was the method, and the copy in TCRdb shows in-frame clones only, minus some. The data show a few hundred thousand clones, over 80% seen once. Here the sequenced sample was peripheral blood, taken in a trial of Ad26.COV2.S vaccine versus placebo. Receptor source: a person between 18 and 65 years old who received the Ad26.COV2.S COVID-19 vaccine or a placebo.

The chain has TRBV28 and TRBJ2-3; TRBD2 matches at 12 bases. This CDR3 is built from 16 residues. The germline CDR1 and CDR2 sequences are MDHEN and SYDVKM. Trimming removed 6 bases from V and 3 bases from J; junction bases left unmatched: 7. Here the CDR3 reads CASSLLAGGTTDTQYF. As DNA, the CDR3 is TGTGCCAGCAGCCTTCTAGCGGGGGGGACGACAGATACGCAGTATTTT.

The J gene is TRBJ2-7, the V gene TRBV3-1 (or the pseudogene TRBV3-2); D tentatively reads TRBD1 or TRBD2 (6 bases each). This CDR3 contains 17 residues. Germline CDR1 reads LGHDT; CDR2 reads YNNKEL (reference sequence). The V and J ends lost 3 bases and 0 bases respectively, with 18 bases between them. The CDR3 loop reads CASSHGQYYGSSYEQYF. The CDR3 DNA is TGTGCCAGCAGCCACGGACAGTACTACGGGAGCTCCTACGAGCAGTACTTC.

The rearrangement joins TRBV30 to TRBJ2-7, with unresolved D. Germline CDR1 and CDR2: GTSNPN and SVGIG (reference sequence). The CDR3 is 15 amino acids. The V and J ends lost 0 bases and 7 bases respectively, with 19 bases between them. The CDR3 spells CAWSVSGSKPYEQYF. Here the CDR3 DNA reads TGTGCCTGGAGTGTAAGTGGGTCAAAGCCTTATGAGCAGTACTTC.

The chain is built from TRBV9 and TRBJ2-3; TRBD2 might be the D (6 bases). This CDR3 has 16 residues. Germline lookup yields CDR1 SGDLS and CDR2 YYNGEE. Trimming pared 0 bases from V and 0 bases from J, leaving 11 bases between. The CDR3 here is CASSVDGLPSTDTQYF. The CDR3, as DNA: TGTGCCAGCAGCGTAGACGGACTACCTAGCACAGATACGCAGTATTTT.

This clone came up once. The genes are TRBV7-2 and TRBJ1-2; no clear D. From germline, CDR1 is SGHTA and CDR2 FQGNSA. The CDR3 has 12 amino acids. Between the trimmed V and J ends, which lost 2 bases and 7 bases, there was a span of 8 bases. The CDR3, as DNA: TGTGCCAGCAGCTTACCTGAGGGTGGCTACACCTTC. This codes for CASSLPEGGYTF.

The chain is built from TRBV5-4 and TRBJ1-1, with no clear D. Germline V lookup: CDR1 SGHNT, CDR2 YYREEE (reference sequence). Trimming cost V 5 bases and J 0 bases, with 11 bases left between them. The CDR3 totals 14 residues. The CDR3 bases are TGTGCCAGCAGTCGGCCCGGAGTGAACACTGAAGCTTTCTTT. Amino acids: CASSRPGVNTEAFF.

CDR3 sequence reads: CASSPRRILNGETQYF. The CDR3 coding sequence is TGTGCCAGCAGCCCCCGAAGAATCCTTAATGGGGAGACCCAGTACTTC. The gene calls are TRBV9 and TRBJ2-5; D remains unclear. The V gene lost 4 bases and the J gene lost 5 bases, with 21 bases spanning the gap. The CDR3 is made up of 16 amino acids. Germline V gene data show CDR1 as SGDLS and CDR2 as YYNGEE.

This clone was recorded a few times. The V gene is TRBV3-1 (or the pseudogene TRBV3-2), the J gene TRBJ2-7, with 8 bases aligning to TRBD2. Looked up from germline, CDR1 is LGHDT and CDR2 is YNNKEL (reference sequence). CDR3 length: 14 amino acids. Trimming cost V 4 bases and J 5 bases; bases outside gene matches: 7. The CDR3 sequence is CASSLRTSLNEQYF. The CDR3 coding sequence is TGTGCCAGCAGCCTCCGGACTAGCTTAAACGAGCAGTACTTC.

The chain combines TRBV11-2 with TRBJ1-3; 7 bases line up with TRBD1. The trim removed 6 bases at V and 4 bases at J, leaving 12 bases unmatched. Germline CDR1 is SGHAT and CDR2 is FQNNGV. CDR3 length: 16 amino acids. The CDR3 DNA sequence: TGTGCCAGCAGTTTCGCCCGGGACAGCCCCGGAAACACCATATATTTT. It encodes CASSFARDSPGNTIYF.

The genes are TRBV7-6 and TRBJ2-3; D is uncertain. Trimming shortened V by 0 bases and J by 3 bases, and 7 bases separated the two germline ends. The CDR3 contains 14 residues. The germline V gene has CDR1 SGHVS and CDR2 FNYEAQ. DNA of the CDR3: TGTGCCAGCAGCTTAGCGCGGCAGACAGATACGCAGTATTTT. This gives the protein CASSLARQTDTQYF.

The rearrangement links TRBV6-2 or TRBV6-3 to TRBJ2-1, with TRBD2 matching over 9 bases. In germline, CDR1 is MNHEY, CDR2 SVGEGT. V shed 0 bases, J shed 4 bases, and the junction held 7 bases outside the gene matches. There are 17 residues in the CDR3. The CDR3 sequence is CASSYSIASGVYNEQFF. The CDR3 region has the DNA TGTGCCAGCAGTTACTCGATAGCTAGCGGGGTATACAATGAGCAGTTCTTC.

The CDR3 sequence is CSASPNSPLHF. CDR3 DNA: TGCAGTGCTAGCCCTAATTCACCCCTCCACTTT. The rearrangement uses TRBV20-1 and TRBJ1-6; D gene unclear. Germline CDR1 is DFQATT and CDR2 is SNEGSKA (reference sequence). Trimming cost V 3 bases and J 6 bases, with 3 bases left between them. This CDR3 is 11 amino acids long.

This clone was counted a few times. This chain connects TRBV2 to TRBJ1-3; D unresolved. CDR1 is SNHLY and CDR2 is FYNNEI in the germline V gene. The length of the CDR3 is 13 residues. The V end lost 6 bases, the J end lost 2 bases, and 8 bases lay between the germline ends. The DNA of the CDR3 is TGTGCCAGCAGGGAGACCCCTGGAAACACCATATATTTT. Protein sequence: CASRETPGNTIYF.

The V and J genes are TRBV19 and TRBJ2-7, with D perhaps being TRBD1 or TRBD2 (5 bases each). There are 14 residues in the CDR3. Trimming took 5 bases from V and 4 from J, leaving 15 bases between them. The germline CDR1 and CDR2 sequences are LNHDA and SQIVND (reference sequence). The CDR3 is CASSPGTADYEQYF. In DNA, the CDR3 is TGTGCCAGTAGTCCCGGGACCGCGGATTACGAGCAGTACTTC.

The chain is built from TRBV27 and TRBJ2-7; 11 nucleotides align to TRBD1. The CDR3 covers 14 residues. V gave up 6 bases and J gave up 4 bases; unmatched junction bases: 5. The germline V gene encodes CDR1 MNHEY and CDR2 SMNVEV (reference sequence). CDR3 in DNA: TGTGCCAGCAGGATAGGACAGGGGGCTTACGAGCAGTACTTC. Translating gives CASRIGQGAYEQYF.

The J gene is TRBJ2-5, the V gene TRBV7-8; 9 bases fit TRBD1. Germline assignment: CDR1 SGHVS and CDR2 FQNEAQ. The junction had 12 bases not matched to a gene; V was cut back by 2 bases and J by 2 bases. This CDR3 region has 18 residues. CDR3 sequence reads: CASSLFFTGTGTQETQYF. DNA of the CDR3: TGTGCCAGCAGCTTATTTTTTACGGGGACAGGGACTCAAGAGACCCAGTACTTC.

The chain combines TRBV4-3 with TRBJ2-3; D remains ambiguous. This CDR3 contains 14 residues. Germline assignment: CDR1 LGHNA and CDR2 YSLEER. V was pared by 2 bases and J by 2 bases, with 8 bases between. The CDR3 sequence: CASSQTSYTDTQYF. The DNA of the CDR3 is TGCGCCAGCAGCCAAACCTCGTACACAGATACGCAGTATTTT.

The gene calls are TRBV7-9 and TRBJ2-5, with 7 nucleotides matching TRBD2. The junction had 5 bases not matched to a gene; V was cut back by 2 bases and J by 2 bases. The CDR3 is 15 residues long. Germline V gives CDR1 SEHNR, CDR2 FQNEAQ (reference sequence). The CDR3 nucleotides read TGTGCCAGCAGCTTATTGGGAGCGGGACAAGAGACCCAGTACTTC. Its protein is CASSLLGAGQETQYF. Full variable domain (outside the CDR3, taken from reference TRBV7-9 and TRBJ2-5): DTGVSQNPRHKITKRGQNVTFRCDPISEHNRLYWYRQTLGQGPEFLTYFQNEAQLEKSRLLSDRFSAERPKGSFSTLEIQRTEQGDSAMYLCASSLLGAGQETQYFGPGTRLLVL.

The chain joins TRBV7-9 to TRBJ1-1; a weak D match, TRBD1 (6 bases). CDR3 size: 16 residues. Deletions cut 1 base from V and 0 bases from J, with 12 bases between. Germline loops: CDR1 SEHNR, CDR2 FQNEAQ (reference sequence). Written as DNA, the CDR3 is TGTGCCAGCAGCTTAGATAGGGGGGGAATGAACACTGAAGCTTTCTTT. Amino acid sequence: CASSLDRGGMNTEAFF.

This clone has just one count. The V gene is TRBV3-1 (or the pseudogene TRBV3-2), the J gene TRBJ1-2, with D unresolved. CDR1 and CDR2 from the germline V gene are LGHDT and YNNKEL (reference sequence). The CDR3 contains 14 residues. Trimming removed 0 bases from V and 7 bases from J, with 12 bases in between. CDR3 DNA: TGTGCCAGCAGCCAAGATCACGGAGGGCCTGGCTACACCTTC. Translating it yields CASSQDHGGPGYTF.

The chain links TRBV4-1 to TRBJ2-5; 12 nucleotides agree with TRBD1. V was clipped by 3 bases and J by 3 bases; unmatched bases: 11. There are 18 residues in the CDR3. CDR1 and CDR2 from the germline V gene are MGHRA and YSYEKL. CDR3 protein: CASSHLSLGQGAKETQYF. DNA of the CDR3: TGCGCCAGCAGCCATCTTTCGCTGGGACAGGGGGCAAAAGAGACCCAGTACTTC.

The J gene is TRBJ2-3, the V gene TRBV7-9; no reliable D call. Germline values: CDR1 SEHNR, CDR2 FQNEAQ (reference sequence). This CDR3 is 14 amino acids long. Trimming removed 5 bases at V and 4 bases at J, with 13 bases between. This chain's CDR3 is CASSGDGSADTQYF. As DNA, the CDR3 is TGTGCCAGCAGCGGTGACGGGTCAGCAGATACGCAGTATTTT.

The V call is TRBV7-6, the J call TRBJ1-1, with 8 bases lining up with TRBD1. The CDR3 is made up of 14 amino acids. The V gene's germline CDR1 is SGHVS and CDR2 FNYEAQ. Losses at the gene ends were 4 bases for V and 4 bases for J; bases not matched to a gene: 5. CDR3 nucleotide sequence: TGTGCCAGCAGCTCTAACAGGGGGAGCACTGAAGCTTTCTTT. Translating it yields CASSSNRGSTEAFF.

As for this clone: A read error may account for a junction end that differs from germline. The genes are TRBV5-5 and TRBJ1-1; TRBD1 agrees at 9 bases. CDR3 length equals 18 residues. Germline CDR1 SGHKS, CDR2 YYEKEE (reference sequence). The CDR3 reads CASSFRYTRDREPPRSNF. CDR3 nucleotide sequence: TGTGCCAGCAGCTTCAGATACACCCGGGACAGGGAGCCTCCCCGGTCGAACTTT.

V usage is TRBV28 and J usage is TRBJ2-7; TRBD1 is a possible D gene (6 bases). V was clipped by 3 bases and J by 4 bases, with 16 bases between them. The CDR3 runs to 15 residues. CDR1 and CDR2 (germline): MDHEN, SYDVKM. In DNA form, the CDR3 reads TGTGCCAGCAGTTTTAGGACCGGGACACGATACGAGCAGTACTTC. Translating gives CASSFRTGTRYEQYF.